Sequencing of this TCR beta chain was carried out in a study of a mutant IDH1 vaccine in newly diagnosed glioma. As for the study in general: Patients were pretreated with radiotherapy, temozolomide, or both, mostly both.

This clone was counted between two and nine times. Its antigen is unidentified. The germline gives CDR1 MDHEN, CDR2 SYDVKM. The CDR3 length is 14 residues. Trimming cost V 4 bases and J 4 bases, with 13 bases left between them. Time point reported: week 11, during vaccination. What each vaccine dose contained was 300 ug of mutant IDH1 20-mer peptide, accompanied by topical imiquimod. Newly diagnosed WHO grade 3 or 4 IDH1-mutant, ATRX-lost astrocytomas were identified in the donors. Clones were read by immunoSEQ multiplex PCR, and TCRdb kept only the in-frame ones, dropping some. The sample holds about 40,000 clones, roughly 84% seen once.

The receptor's source is a man aged 40-49 years with glioma. Here the sequenced sample was PBMCs, taken from a glioma patient whose treatment included an IDH1 peptide vaccine. This chain links TRBV28 with TRBJ2-5; D is ambiguous. Here the CDR3 reads CASSYGGQGETQYF. CDR3 coding DNA: TGTGCCAGCAGTTATGGCGGTCAAGGAGAGACCCAGTACTTC.